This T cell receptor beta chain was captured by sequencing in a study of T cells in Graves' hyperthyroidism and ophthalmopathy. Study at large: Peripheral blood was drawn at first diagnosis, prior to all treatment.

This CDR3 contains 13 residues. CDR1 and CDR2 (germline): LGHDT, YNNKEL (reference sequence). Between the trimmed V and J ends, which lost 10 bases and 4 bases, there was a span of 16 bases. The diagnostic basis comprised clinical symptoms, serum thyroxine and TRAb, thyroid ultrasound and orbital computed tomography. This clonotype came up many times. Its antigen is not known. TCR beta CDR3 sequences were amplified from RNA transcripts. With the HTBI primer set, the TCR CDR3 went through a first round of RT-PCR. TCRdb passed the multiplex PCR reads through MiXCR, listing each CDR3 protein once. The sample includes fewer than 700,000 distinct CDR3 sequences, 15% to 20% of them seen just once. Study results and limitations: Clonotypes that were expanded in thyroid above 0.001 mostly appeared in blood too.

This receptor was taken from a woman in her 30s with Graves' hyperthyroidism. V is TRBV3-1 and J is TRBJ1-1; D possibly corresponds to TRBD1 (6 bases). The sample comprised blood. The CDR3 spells CATFPGRGTEAFF. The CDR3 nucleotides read TGTGCCACATTCCCAGGCAGGGGCACTGAAGCTTTCTTT.